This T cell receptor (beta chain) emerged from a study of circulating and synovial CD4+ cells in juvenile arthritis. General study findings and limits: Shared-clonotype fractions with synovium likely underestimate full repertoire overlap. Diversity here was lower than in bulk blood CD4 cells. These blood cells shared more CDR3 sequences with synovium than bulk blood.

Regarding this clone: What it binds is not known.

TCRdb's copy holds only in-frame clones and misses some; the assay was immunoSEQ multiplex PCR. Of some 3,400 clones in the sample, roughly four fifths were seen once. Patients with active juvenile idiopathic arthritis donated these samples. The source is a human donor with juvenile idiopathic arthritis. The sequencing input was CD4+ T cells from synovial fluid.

This CDR3 reads CASSREGTGELFF. Here the CDR3 DNA reads TGTGCCAGCAGCCGGGAGGGCACCGGGGAGCTGTTTTTT. The chain recombines TRBV5-6 with TRBJ2-2, with TRBD2 identical over 8 bases. V gave up 4 bases and J gave up 4 bases; unmatched junction bases: 0. CDR3 length equals 13 residues. Germline V gene data show CDR1 as SGHDT and CDR2 as YYEEEE. Drawing the rest from reference TRBV5-6 and TRBJ2-2, the complete variable domain is DAGVTQSPTHLIKTRGQQVTLRCSPKSGHDTVSWYQQALGQGPQFIFQYYEEEERQRGNFPDRFSGHQFPNYSSELNVNALLLGDSALYLCASSREGTGELFFGEGSRLTVL.